This note documents a single T cell receptor (beta chain) sequence. Clones were read by immunoSEQ multiplex PCR, and TCRdb kept only the in-frame ones, dropping some. The sample records about 270,000 clones, around nine tenths being singletons. These data originate in a study of blood T cell repertoires in COVID-19. Study-wide context: Sources were T cells, B-cell-depleted T cells, or PBMCs; the material itself was cDNA or gDNA.

The CDR3 has 16 amino acids. Germline CDR1 reads SGHTA; CDR2 reads FQGNSA. J gave up 8 bases and V 2 bases, and 6 bases lay outside the gene matches. The chain couples TRBV7-2 to TRBJ1-4; 12 bases line up with TRBD1. The sequence derives from a man aged 35 to 55 with active or convalescent COVID-19. Input material: peripheral blood. The CDR3 here is CASSLSSGTGGEKLFF. In DNA form, the CDR3 reads TGTGCCAGCAGCTTAAGTAGTGGGACAGGGGGCGAAAAACTGTTTTTT.